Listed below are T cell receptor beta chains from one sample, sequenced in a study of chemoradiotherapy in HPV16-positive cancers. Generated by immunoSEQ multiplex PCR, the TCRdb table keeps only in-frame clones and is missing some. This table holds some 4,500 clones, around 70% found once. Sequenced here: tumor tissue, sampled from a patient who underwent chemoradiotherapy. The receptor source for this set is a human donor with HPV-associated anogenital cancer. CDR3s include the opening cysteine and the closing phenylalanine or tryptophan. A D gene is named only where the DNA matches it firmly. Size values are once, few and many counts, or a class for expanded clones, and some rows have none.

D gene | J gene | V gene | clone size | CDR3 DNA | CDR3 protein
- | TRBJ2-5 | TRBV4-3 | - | TGCGCCAGCAGCCAAGGAGTTGGGCTGACAGAGACCCAGTACTTC | CASSQGVGLTETQYF
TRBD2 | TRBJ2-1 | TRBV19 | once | TGTGCCAGTAGTATGGGGGGGACTAGCGGTCTTAATGAGCAGTTCTTC | CASSMGGTSGLNEQFF
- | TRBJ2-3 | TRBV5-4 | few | TGTGCCAGCAGCTTGGGTCATTCAGGAGGGGTGCCAAGCACAGATACGCAGTATTTT | CASSLGHSGGVPSTDTQYF
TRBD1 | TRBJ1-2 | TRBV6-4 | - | TGTGCCAGCAGTGACCCCGGACAGGGGGTCGATGGCTACACCTTC | CASSDPGQGVDGYTF
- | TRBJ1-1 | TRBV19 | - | TGTGCCAGTAGGCGGGACGACGAGATGAACACTGAAGCTTTCTTT | CASRRDDEMNTEAFF
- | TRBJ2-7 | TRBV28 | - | TGTGCCAGCGGTCCCTCCTACGAGCAGTACTTC | CASGPSYEQYF
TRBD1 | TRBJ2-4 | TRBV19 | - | TGTGCCAGTAGTGAACGGACAGGAGTAGGCAAAAACATTCAGTACTTC | CASSERTGVGKNIQYF
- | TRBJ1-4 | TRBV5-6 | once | TGTGCCAGCAGCTGGGGGAGAGGGGTTGAAAAACTGTTTTTT | CASSWGRGVEKLFF
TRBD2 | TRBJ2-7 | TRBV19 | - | TGTGCCAGTAGTATACGAGGGGGACTAGCGGGAGCGTACGAGCAGTACTTC | CASSIRGGLAGAYEQYF
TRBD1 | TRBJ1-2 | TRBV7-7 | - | TGTGCCAGCAGCTTGCCGAACAGGGGGGAGTACAGGGATGGCTACACCTTC | CASSLPNRGEYRDGYTF
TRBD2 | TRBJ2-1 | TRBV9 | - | TGTGCCAGCAGCCTTACTAGCGGGAGGGGGAATGAGCAGTTCTTC | CASSLTSGRGNEQFF
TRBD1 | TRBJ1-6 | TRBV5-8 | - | TGTGCCAGCAGCTCCATACAGGGGGGTAATTCACCCCTCCACTTT | CASSSIQGGNSPLHF
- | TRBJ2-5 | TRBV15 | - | TGTGCCACCAGCAGAGATATGGGGGTCCAAGAGACCCAGTACTTC | CATSRDMGVQETQYF
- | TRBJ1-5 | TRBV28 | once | TGTGCCAGCAGTTTAAGACGGTTAAATCAGCCCCAGCATTTT | CASSLRRLNQPQHF
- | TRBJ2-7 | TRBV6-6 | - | TGTGCCAGCAGCCCGGGACTTCGAGGGAGCGAGCAGTACTTC | CASSPGLRGSEQYF
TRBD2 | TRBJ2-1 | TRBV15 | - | TGTGCCACCAGCAGAGAATCGGGGGGGGTTGAGCAGTTCTTC | CATSRESGGVEQFF
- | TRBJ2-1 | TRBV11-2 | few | TGTGCCAGCAGCTTTAGCAGTCCTGAGCAGTTCTTC | CASSFSSPEQFF
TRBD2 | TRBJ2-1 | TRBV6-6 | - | TGTGCCAGCAGCGGGACTAATCAAGATTACAATGAGCAGTTCTTC | CASSGTNQDYNEQFF
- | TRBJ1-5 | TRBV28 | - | TGTGCCAGCAGTTTAGCCCGACAGACAAATCAGCCCCAGCATTTT | CASSLARQTNQPQHF
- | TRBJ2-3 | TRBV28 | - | TGTGCCAGCAGTTTAGGTATAAGGGGGAATACGCAGTATTTT | CASSLGIRGNTQYF
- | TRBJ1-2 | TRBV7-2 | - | TGTGCCAGCAGCTTATTAACAGGGACCTTCTATGGCTACACCTTC | CASSLLTGTFYGYTF
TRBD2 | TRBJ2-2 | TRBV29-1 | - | TGCAGCGCCACCGGACTAGCGATCCAGAACACCGGGGAGCTGTTTTTT | CSATGLAIQNTGELFF
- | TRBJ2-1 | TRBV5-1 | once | TGCGCCAGCAGCTTGAGTGGTAGGAGCAATGAGCAGTTCTTC | CASSLSGRSNEQFF
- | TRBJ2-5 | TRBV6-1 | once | TGTGCCAGCAGTGAAGCTGGGACGCACCAAGAGACCCAGTACTTC | CASSEAGTHQETQYF
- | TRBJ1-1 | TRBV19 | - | TGTGCCAGTAGTATGCAGACAGGCTACGCAACTGAAGCTTTCTTT | CASSMQTGYATEAFF
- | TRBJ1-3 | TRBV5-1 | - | TGCGCCAGCAGCTTGGAAGGGTCGTTGGCTGGAAACACCATATATTTT | CASSLEGSLAGNTIYF
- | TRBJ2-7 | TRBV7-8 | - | TGTGCCAGCAGCTTTTTTGGGCCTTCGAGCGAGCAGTACTTC | CASSFFGPSSEQYF
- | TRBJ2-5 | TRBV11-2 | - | TGTGCCAGCAGCTTAGGGGCCCGGACAGAACAGGAGACCCAGTACTTC | CASSLGARTEQETQYF
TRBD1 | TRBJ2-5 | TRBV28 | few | TGTGCCAGCAGTCGCCTCAGGACAGGCCGGACCCAGTACTTC | CASSRLRTGRTQYF
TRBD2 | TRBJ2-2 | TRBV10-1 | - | TGCGCCAGCAGTCTAGGGGGACTAGCGGGAGGCACCGGGGAGCTGTTTTTT | CASSLGGLAGGTGELFF
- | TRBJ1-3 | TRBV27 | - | TGTGCCAGCAGTTTATCGACCGGGGGTGGAAACACCATATATTTT | CASSLSTGGGNTIYF
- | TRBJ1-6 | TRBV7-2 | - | TGTGCCAGCAGCTTAAGAGGGTCACCCCTCCACTTT | CASSLRGSPLHF
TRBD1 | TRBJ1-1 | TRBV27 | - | TGTGCCAGCAGTTTAGGGGACAGGCTAGGGACTGAAGCTTTCTTT | CASSLGDRLGTEAFF
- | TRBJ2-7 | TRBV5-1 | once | TGCGCCAGCAGTTTGGACCCGAGCTCCTACGAGCAGTACTTC | CASSLDPSSYEQYF
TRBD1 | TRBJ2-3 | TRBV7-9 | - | TGTGCCAGCAGCTCCGGTGGGACAGGGGCAGATACGCAGTATTTT | CASSSGGTGADTQYF
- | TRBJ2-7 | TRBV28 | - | TGTGCCAGCAGTGGAAGGACTACCCTCGGTTTCGAGCAGTACTTC | CASSGRTTLGFEQYF
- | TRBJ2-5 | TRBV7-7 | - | TGTGCTAGCAGCTTAAGACGGCAAGAGACCCAGTACTTC | CASSLRRQETQYF
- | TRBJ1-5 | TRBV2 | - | TGTGCCAGCAGTGAAAGAGAGGCCAATCAGCCCCAGCATTTT | CASSEREANQPQHF
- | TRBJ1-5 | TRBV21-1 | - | TGTGCCAGCAGCAAAGGGGGTGATCAGCCCCAGCATTTT | CASSKGGDQPQHF
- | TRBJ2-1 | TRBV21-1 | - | TGTGCCAGCAGCAAAGGCGGGACAGGGGGCAATGAGCAGTTCTTC | CASSKGGTGGNEQFF
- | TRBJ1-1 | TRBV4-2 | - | TGTGCCAGCAGCCAAGGGGGGACCTCGGCTTTCTTT | CASSQGGTSAFF
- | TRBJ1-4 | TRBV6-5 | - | TGTGCCAGCAGGGAGGACTGGAATGAAAAACTGTTTTTT | CASREDWNEKLFF
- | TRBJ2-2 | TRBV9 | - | TGTGCCAGCAGCCTTAACACCGGGGAGCTGTTTTTT | CASSLNTGELFF
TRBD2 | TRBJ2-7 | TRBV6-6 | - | TGTGCCAGCGTCGGGCTAGCGGGGATGCCGGCCTACGAGCAGTACTTC | CASVGLAGMPAYEQYF
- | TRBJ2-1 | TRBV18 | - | TGTGCCAGCTCACAGGGGGTAATCTCCTACAATGAGCAGTTCTTC | CASSQGVISYNEQFF
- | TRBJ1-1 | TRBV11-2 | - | TGTGCCAGCAGCTTAGTGTCCGGGTTAGACACTGAAGCTTTCTTT | CASSLVSGLDTEAFF
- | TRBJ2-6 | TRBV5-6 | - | TGTGCCAGCAGCTTGGTGGGCAGTGGGGCCAACGTCCTGACTTTC | CASSLVGSGANVLTF
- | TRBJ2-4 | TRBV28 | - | TGTGCCAGCAGTTTCGGCCAGGGATCCAAAAACATTCAGTACTTC | CASSFGQGSKNIQYF
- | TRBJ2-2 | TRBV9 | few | TGTGCCAGCAGCGTAGGGAACACCGGGGAGCTGTTTTTT | CASSVGNTGELFF
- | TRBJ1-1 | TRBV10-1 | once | TGCGCCAGCAGGGATACAGGAGACACTGAAGCTTTCTTT | CASRDTGDTEAFF
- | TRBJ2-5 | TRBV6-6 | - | TGTGCCAGCAGTTACTCAATCCGGACCCAGTACTTC | CASSYSIRTQYF
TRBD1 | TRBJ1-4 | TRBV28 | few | TGTGCCAGCAGTCGAGGACAGGAACGTGAAAAACTGTTTTTT | CASSRGQEREKLFF
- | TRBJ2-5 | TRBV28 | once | TGTGCCAGCAGTTTCCCGGACAACAGAGAGACCCAGTACTTC | CASSFPDNRETQYF
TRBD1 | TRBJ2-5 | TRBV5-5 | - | TGTGCCAGCAGAACAGGGGGGCGAGAGACCCAGTACTTC | CASRTGGRETQYF
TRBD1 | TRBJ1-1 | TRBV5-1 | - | TGCGCCAGCAGCCCAGGAGGGACAGGGGGCGGCACTGAAGCTTTCTTT | CASSPGGTGGGTEAFF
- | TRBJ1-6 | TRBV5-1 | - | TGCGCCAGCAGCTTGACTGGACAGCTAAATTCACCCCTCCACTTT | CASSLTGQLNSPLHF